One and the same sample provided the 14 T cell receptor beta chains below, sequenced in a study of T-cell reconstitution after alpha-beta-depleted transplantation in children. Preparation of the TCRbeta library was carried out with unique molecular identifiers. TCRdb passed the PCR reads through MiXCR, listing each CDR3 protein once. The data contain approximately 230,000 distinct CDR3 sequences, 25% of them singletons. The sequencing used PBMCs, collected before TCRalphabeta/CD19-depleted stem cell transplant. These receptor sequences come from a girl aged 2-10 years with Fanconi anemia, due to receive a stem cell transplant.

This clonotype was picked up a small number of times. This chain links TRBV20-1 with TRBJ2-7, with TRBD1 matching over 7 bases. This CDR3 region has 13 residues. V was pared by 5 bases and J by 1 base, with 5 bases of the junction left unmatched. Germline values: CDR1 DFQATT, CDR2 SNEGSKA (reference sequence). The CDR3, as DNA: TGCAGTGCTGTCCGGGACAGTTCCTACGAGCAGTACTTC. Residues: CSAVRDSSYEQYF.

This chain links TRBV7-2 with TRBJ2-5; no clear D. Trimming cost V 0 bases and J 7 bases, with 9 bases left between them. Germline V lookup: CDR1 SGHTA, CDR2 FQGNSA. This CDR3 is built from 13 residues. CDR3 sequence reads: CASSLAQERTQYF. The CDR3 DNA sequence: TGTGCCAGCAGCTTAGCCCAGGAGAGGACCCAGTACTTC. Together with reference TRBV7-2 and TRBJ2-5, the CDR3 gives the full variable domain: GAGVSQSPSNKVTEKGKDVELRCDPISGHTALYWYRQSLGQGLEFLIYFQGNSAPDKSGLPSDRFSAERTGGSVSTLTIQRTQQEDSAVYLCASSLAQERTQYFGPGTRLLVL.

The gene calls are TRBV11-3 and TRBJ2-1; D uncertain. The length of the CDR3 is 14 residues. Germline CDR1 SGHNT, CDR2 YENEEA. Trimming left V 2 bases short and J 6 bases short, with 11 bases between. This CDR3 is CASSLRAVRNEQFF. CDR3 coding DNA: TGTGCCAGCAGCTTACGGGCGGTGCGCAATGAGCAGTTCTTC.

The V and J genes are TRBV5-1 and TRBJ2-3; a weak D match, TRBD2 (5 bases). Germline V gene lookup returns CDR1 SGHRS and CDR2 YFSETQ. The CDR3 runs 15 residues. The V and J ends lost 2 bases and 1 base respectively, with 11 bases between them. CDR3 nucleotides: TGCGCCAGCAGCTTTTCACTAGATCGCACAGATACGCAGTATTTT. Its translation is CASSFSLDRTDTQYF.

This clonotype was counted at least ten times. The chain employs TRBV3-1 and TRBJ2-2; no clear D. V was pared by 1 base and J by 7 bases, with 7 bases between. Germline loops: CDR1 LGHDT, CDR2 YNNKEL (reference sequence). The CDR3 is 13 amino acids. The CDR3 sequence is CASSQVSDGELFF. DNA for the CDR3: TGTGCCAGCAGCCAAGTGTCGGACGGGGAGCTGTTTTTT.

The chain employs TRBV29-1 and TRBJ2-1, with TRBD2 as a possible D gene (6 bases). Trimming took 6 bases from V and 0 from J, leaving 18 bases between them. From germline, CDR1 is SQVTM and CDR2 ANQGSEA. The CDR3 totals 16 residues. The CDR3 region has the DNA TGCAGCGTGACTACTAGCCCTCGAAGCTCCTACAATGAGCAGTTCTTC. Its protein product is CSVTTSPRSSYNEQFF.

This chain connects TRBV18 to TRBJ2-7, with D perhaps TRBD1 (5 bases). Germline V gene sequence: CDR1 KGHSH, CDR2 LQKENI. The CDR3 is 13 amino acids. Trimming took 0 bases from V and 3 from J, leaving 6 bases between them. The CDR3 region is CASSPPTDYEQYF. CDR3 nucleotides: TGTGCCAGCTCACCACCGACAGACTACGAGCAGTACTTC.

This clonotype was recorded many times. The CDR3 coding sequence is TGTGCCAGCAGTCTAATCCAGGGGGTTCGTTCCTACGAGCAGTACTTC. Translation gives CASSLIQGVRSYEQYF. The chain carries TRBV12-3 or TRBV12-4 and TRBJ2-7; 7 nucleotides agree with TRBD1. J was trimmed by 1 base and V by 5 bases; bases with no gene match: 11. CDR3 length equals 16 residues.

There are many counts of this clonotype. This chain links TRBV29-1 with TRBJ1-1; maybe TRBD1 (6 bases). V was shortened by 6 bases and J by 1 base, with 12 bases between the two germline ends. Germline CDR1 and CDR2: SQVTM and ANQGSEA. This CDR3 comprises 13 residues. CDR3 loop: CSVPGEWNTEAFF. The DNA of the CDR3 is TGCAGCGTCCCAGGGGAGTGGAACACTGAAGCTTTCTTT.

The chain couples TRBV5-1 to TRBJ1-1; TRBD1 matches at 8 bases. With 0 bases clipped from V and 5 bases from J, the junction kept 6 bases outside the gene matches. CDR1 and CDR2 from the germline V gene are SGHRS and YFSETQ. CDR3 size: 15 residues. CDR3 nucleotides: TGCGCCAGCAGCTTGGGGAGCAGGGGGCCTACTGAAGCTTTCTTT. Translation gives CASSLGSRGPTEAFF.

In this sample, this clonotype turned up many times. The V and J genes are TRBV12-3 or TRBV12-4 and TRBJ2-7, with 11 nucleotides matching TRBD1. CDR3 length: 17 residues. With 3 bases clipped from V and 2 bases from J, the junction kept 9 bases outside the gene matches. CDR3 residues: CASSLFIGTGGTYEQYF. In nucleotides, the CDR3 is TGTGCCAGCAGTTTGTTTATCGGGACAGGGGGAACCTACGAGCAGTACTTC.

This clonotype was observed at least ten times. The rearrangement joins TRBV12-3 or TRBV12-4 to TRBJ2-2, with D maybe TRBD2 (6 bases). The CDR3 sequence is 16 residues long. The V end was cut by 4 bases, the J end by 2 bases, with 14 bases between. As DNA, the CDR3 is TGTGCCAGCAGTTCCCGACTAGGACCCAACACCGGGGAGCTGTTTTTT. Amino acids: CASSSRLGPNTGELFF.

This clonotype was counted many times. The chain recombines TRBV20-1 with TRBJ2-7; D remains ambiguous. The CDR3 is 12 residues long. The V gene lost 1 base and the J gene lost 3 bases, with 7 bases spanning the gap. Germline V gene lookup returns CDR1 DFQATT and CDR2 SNEGSKA (reference sequence). CDR3 amino acids: CSARASGYEQYF. The CDR3 DNA reads as TGCAGTGCTAGAGCGTCAGGCTACGAGCAGTACTTC.

In this sample, this clonotype turned up many times. The chain carries TRBV20-1 and TRBJ2-3; D is ambiguous. Trimming cost V 3 bases and J 0 bases, with 10 bases left between them. Per germline, CDR1 DFQATT and CDR2 SNEGSKA (reference sequence). There are 14 residues in the CDR3. In nucleotides, the CDR3 is TGCAGTGCTAGTGAGGCTTCTAGCACAGATACGCAGTATTTT. This codes for CSASEASSTDTQYF.